This record covers a single TCR beta chain. Antigen unknown. Purities in excess of 95% were seen in all sorted populations. Expressed TCRB transcripts were sequenced because the isolated RNA had all been reverse transcribed beforehand. TCRdb's copy holds only in-frame clones and misses some; the assay was immunoSEQ multiplex PCR. Of 310,000 or so clones listed, about 11% were seen once; the top ten hold 0.015% to 0.02%. This record comes from a study of beta chain features in type 1 diabetes. Findings and limits, study-wide: When cDNA is sequenced, cells with high TCR expression could be over-represented. Type 1 diabetes patients had fewer VDJ junction insertions and more deletions.

The V segment lost 8 bases and the J segment 2 bases; nucleotides outside the gene matches: 10. The V gene's germline CDR1 is MNHNY and CDR2 SVGAGI (reference sequence). The CDR3 consists of 15 residues. The genes are TRBV6-6 and TRBJ2-7; TRBD1 aligns across 9 bases. The sequenced material came from naive CD4+ T cells from blood. This sequence was found in a woman in her 30s in good health. CDR3 DNA: TGTGCCAGCTCAACTTCGGGGACAGGGCCCTACGAGCAGTACTTC. This sequence encodes CASSTSGTGPYEQYF.